This T cell receptor (beta chain) was recovered during a study of blood T cell repertoires in COVID-19. About the study: T cells, B-cell-depleted T cells, or PBMCs provided the cDNA or gDNA that served as material.

Participants came from about two dozen US areas, aged roughly 18 to 89 years. Each participant's cohort was designated according to participant-reported clinical history. In the original workflow: Using reference gene primer amplification, nucleated cell counts were estimated. TCRdb's table, derived via immunoSEQ multiplex PCR, lists solely in-frame clones and lacks some. The D gene and trimming were derived from the DNA, and the V and J assignments and clone size from that table. The repertoire holds a few hundred thousand clones, with approximately 85% as singletons. This clone was seen only once. There are 13 residues in the CDR3. Germline V lookup: CDR1 MDHEN, CDR2 SYDVKM. V was clipped by 10 bases and J by 5 bases, with 18 bases between them.

The chain couples TRBV28 to TRBJ2-7; D is perhaps TRBD2 (5 bases). The receptor's source is a woman in her 30s who had recovered from COVID-19. Input material: PBMCs or T cells enriched from blood (not recorded which). CDR3 sequence: CATRLRGNHEQYF. CDR3 sequence (DNA): TGTGCCACGAGACTCCGGGGAAACCACGAGCAGTACTTC. The variable domain in full, with the rest retrieved from reference TRBV28 and TRBJ2-7, is DVKVTQSSRYLVKRTGEKVFLECVQDMDHENMFWYRQDPGLGLRLIYFSYDVKMKEKGDIPEGYSVSREKKERFSLILESASTNQTSMYLCATRLRGNHEQYFGPGTRLTVT.